One and the same sample provided the 6 T cell receptor beta chains below, sequenced in a study of cytomegalovirus exposure and HLA in healthy donors. The PCR employed 60 Vbeta primers together with 13 Jbeta primers. Profiled with immunoSEQ multiplex PCR; TCRdb holds only in-frame clones, not every one. The data contain about 87,000 clones, 65% to 75% of them singletons. Source material: PBMCs. These receptors were obtained from a man younger than 40 in good health and CMV-seropositive.

The rearrangement joins TRBV6-5 to TRBJ2-1, with 11 positions matching TRBD2. CDR1 and CDR2 from the germline V gene are MNHEY and SVGAGI. This CDR3 region has 15 residues. J was trimmed by 8 bases and V by 6 bases; bases with no gene match: 9. CDR3 loop: CASSHFSGRAHEQFF. The DNA of the CDR3 is TGTGCCAGCAGCCATTTTAGCGGGAGGGCCCATGAGCAGTTCTTC.

In its sample, this clone was seen a few times. The chain is built from TRBV7-3 and TRBJ2-1; 11 nucleotides align to TRBD2. Germline CDR1 SGHTA, CDR2 FQGTGA. The CDR3 totals 16 residues. Germline trimming cut 5 bases from V and 2 bases from J; bases unmatched to any gene: 5. The CDR3 region is CASSPNSGGAYNEQFF. The DNA for the CDR3 is TGTGCCAGCAGCCCCAATAGCGGGGGGGCCTACAATGAGCAGTTCTTC.

As DNA, the CDR3 is TGTGCCAGTAGGACTTCAACGGATTCACCCCTCCACTTT. It is translated as CASRTSTDSPLHF. The genes are TRBV19 and TRBJ1-6; no firm D call. The germline V gene has CDR1 LNHDA and CDR2 SQIVND (reference sequence). Trimming removed 6 bases at V and 8 bases at J, with 11 bases between. This CDR3 contains 13 residues. The full variable domain, its missing parts supplied by reference TRBV19 and TRBJ1-6, is DGGITQSPKYLFRKEGQNVTLSCEQNLNHDAMYWYRQDPGQGLRLIYYSQIVNDFQKGDIAEGYSVSREKKESFPLTVTSAQKNPTAFYLCASRTSTDSPLHFGNGTRLTVT.

This clone turned up a few times. The rearrangement uses TRBV6-1 and TRBJ1-4, with TRBD1 as a possible D gene (6 bases). Germline V lookup: CDR1 MNHNS, CDR2 SASEGT. With 1 base removed from V and 1 base from J, the gap between germline ends came to 10 bases. The CDR3 contains 16 residues. CDR3 DNA sequence: TGTGCCAGCAGTGAAGGGGGGGGCAGAACTAATGAAAAACTGTTTTTT. Translated: CASSEGGGRTNEKLFF.

Note on this clone: The junction shows a germline mismatch at one end, possibly a read error. Here the CDR3 reads CASTPWTGDDEQHF. CDR3 sequence (DNA): TGTGCCAGCACCCCTTGGACAGGGGACGACGAGCAGCACTTC. The chain employs TRBV7-9 and TRBJ2-7, with 9 bases aligning to TRBD1. The CDR3 contains 14 residues. Germline values: CDR1 SEHNR, CDR2 FQNEAQ (reference sequence).

The CDR3, as DNA: TGTGCCATCAAGGGTTCCTTGAGGGAAAATCAGCCCCAGCATTTT. Protein: CAIKGSLRENQPQHF. The chain joins TRBV10-3 to TRBJ1-5; D call uncertain. CDR1 is ENHRY, CDR2 SYGVKD, per germline. V was clipped by 7 bases and J by 4 bases, with 17 bases between them. This CDR3 region has 15 residues.